This T cell receptor beta chain originates from a study of T cell responses to AZD1222 COVID-19 vaccine. Overall study results and limits: Baseline testing showed seropositivity in only six or seven AZD1222 recipients. Close to half of all spike-specific TCRs reportedly target regions of the variants that are unmutated. Spike-specific TCR repertoires showed rising breadth and depth after two AZD1222 doses.

As regards this clone: Antigen specificity is unknown.

Using immunoSEQ multiplex PCR, the repertoire was profiled, and TCRdb retains in-frame clones only, with some absent. The table lists 90,000 to 120,000 clones, under 95% of them singletons. CDR1 is MGHDK, CDR2 SYGVNS, per germline. The V gene lost 4 bases and the J gene lost 5 bases, with 9 bases spanning the gap. This CDR3 has 13 amino acids. The rearrangement uses TRBV25-1 and TRBJ1-5; D is perhaps TRBD1 (5 bases). The TCR originated in an adult in good health. Sequencing used peripheral blood, obtained on day 0 of AZD1222 vaccination. The CDR3 sequence is CASSGVGDQPQHF. The CDR3 DNA reads as TGTGCCAGCAGTGGGGTGGGGGATCAGCCCCAGCATTTT. Filled out from reference TRBV25-1 and TRBJ1-5, the complete variable domain reads EADIYQTPRYLVIGTGKKITLECSQTMGHDKMYWYQQDPGMELHLIHYSYGVNSTEKGDLSSESTVSRIRTEHFPLTLESARPSHTSQYLCASSGVGDQPQHFGDGTRLSIL.